The 28 T cell receptor beta chains listed next were all sequenced from one sample in a study of T cells in narcolepsy. Profiled with immunoSEQ multiplex PCR; TCRdb holds only in-frame clones, not every one. The repertoire has roughly 20,000 clones, around 83% of them found once; the top ten carry approximately 1.6%. Sequencing was carried out using memory (CD45RA-) CD4+ T cells from blood. The origin of the receptors is a human donor in good health.

The chain recombines TRBV6-1 with TRBJ1-2; no reliable D call. CDR1 MNHNS and CDR2 SASEGT come from the germline V gene. This CDR3 comprises 11 residues. V was shortened by 8 bases and J by 0 bases, with 4 bases between the two germline ends. The CDR3 is CASEANYGYTF. DNA for the CDR3: TGTGCCAGCGAAGCTAACTATGGCTACACCTTC.

The CDR3 spells CASSQDQTGDDDTGELFF. The CDR3 nucleotides are TGCGCCAGCAGCCAAGACCAGACAGGGGACGACGACACCGGGGAGCTGTTTTTT. This chain connects TRBV4-3 to TRBJ2-2; 8 bases are shared with TRBD1. V gave up 0 bases and J gave up 3 bases; unmatched junction bases: 9. CDR1 is LGHNA, CDR2 YSLEER, per germline. This CDR3 contains 18 residues.

The chain joins TRBV7-9 to TRBJ1-2; D possibly corresponds to TRBD1 (6 bases). Germline V gene data show CDR1 as SEHNR and CDR2 as FQNEAQ (reference sequence). Between the trimmed V and J ends, which lost 1 base and 7 bases, there was a span of 10 bases. The CDR3 covers 13 residues. CDR3 bases: TGTGCCAGCAGCTTAGTCCAGGGGTTTGGCTACACCTTC. Translated: CASSLVQGFGYTF.

This chain links TRBV2 with TRBJ2-6; D ambiguous. Germline CDR1 is SNHLY and CDR2 is FYNNEI. The CDR3 is made up of 15 amino acids. V dropped 0 bases and J dropped 0 bases, with 3 bases sitting between them. The DNA of the CDR3 is TGTGCCAGCAGTGAAGCAGGCTCTGGGGCCAACGTCCTGACTTTC. Residues: CASSEAGSGANVLTF.

This clone turned up a few times. The rearrangement uses TRBV7-2 and TRBJ2-7, with D perhaps TRBD2 (7 bases). Germline V gene sequence: CDR1 SGHTA, CDR2 FQGNSA. V was pared by 6 bases and J by 3 bases, with 18 bases between. The length of the CDR3 is 15 residues. The DNA for the CDR3 is TGTGCCAGCAGTTACGGGACGGGGGGCAACTACGAGCAGTACTTC. This codes for CASSYGTGGNYEQYF.

On this clone: At one end, the junction sequence differs from germline, possibly due to a read error. The chain combines TRBV7-7 with TRBJ2-2; D possibly corresponds to TRBD2 (6 bases). In germline, CDR1 is SSHAT, CDR2 FNYEAQ (reference sequence). The CDR3 spans 15 residues. In DNA form, the CDR3 reads TGTGCTAGCAGCCCGGGACTGGCGGGAACCGGGGAGCTGTTTTTT. This encodes CASSPGLAGTGELFF.

The genes are TRBV9 and TRBJ1-2; D is uncertain. Trimming took off 6 bases at V and 3 bases at J, with 6 bases between the two ends. This CDR3 is built from 11 residues. From germline, CDR1 is SGDLS and CDR2 YYNGEE. The CDR3 bases are TGTGCCAGCAAGTCCTACTATGGCTACACCTTC. Amino acid sequence: CASKSYYGYTF.

The CDR3 region has the DNA TGTGCCTGGAGGAAAGCGGGAGGGCTAGAGACCCAGTACTTC. Translating it yields CAWRKAGGLETQYF. The genes are TRBV30 and TRBJ2-5; 10 nucleotides agree with TRBD2. The CDR3 runs to 14 residues. Germline-derived CDR1 and CDR2 are GTSNPN and SVGIG (reference sequence). The V segment lost 3 bases and the J segment 4 bases; nucleotides outside the gene matches: 5.

In DNA, the CDR3 is TGTGCCTGGAGTGCCACAGGGGATGGCTACACCTTC. Its protein is CAWSATGDGYTF. The chain recombines TRBV30 with TRBJ1-2; 7 bases agree with TRBD1. Germline CDR1 and CDR2: GTSNPN and SVGIG (reference sequence). The CDR3 has 12 amino acids. The trim removed 1 base at V and 6 bases at J, leaving 2 bases unmatched.

A single count supports this clone. V is TRBV28 and J is TRBJ2-7; D is undetermined. The CDR3 sequence is 12 residues long. The ends were cut back, 3 bases at V and 7 bases at J, with 10 bases in the middle. Germline lookup yields CDR1 MDHEN and CDR2 SYDVKM. Here the CDR3 reads CASSFMVEEQYF. CDR3 nucleotide sequence: TGTGCCAGCAGTTTTATGGTCGAGGAGCAGTACTTC.

The rearrangement links TRBV4-2 to TRBJ2-3, with unresolved D. The length of the CDR3 is 17 residues. Germline V gene sequence: CDR1 LGHNA, CDR2 YNFKEQ. Trimming cost V 0 bases and J 1 base, with 14 bases left between them. The CDR3: CASSQDKTGPRTDTQYF. Written as DNA, the CDR3 is TGTGCCAGCAGCCAAGATAAGACGGGTCCTCGCACAGATACGCAGTATTTT.

This clone was detected only once. The V and J genes are TRBV7-2 and TRBJ2-4; D remains ambiguous. V was clipped by 4 bases and J by 4 bases, with 2 bases between them. This CDR3 comprises 11 residues. Germline CDR1 reads SGHTA; CDR2 reads FQGNSA. Here the CDR3 DNA reads TGTGCCAGCAGCTCTAAAAACATTCAGTACTTC. Its translation: CASSSKNIQYF.

The V gene is TRBV7-9, the J gene TRBJ2-1; 12 bases line up with TRBD2. This CDR3 has 16 residues. J gave up 5 bases and V 1 base, and 3 bases lay outside the gene matches. Looked up from germline, CDR1 is SEHNR and CDR2 is FQNEAQ (reference sequence). The CDR3 sequence: CASSLVTSGRNNEQFF. The CDR3 nucleotides are TGTGCCAGCAGCTTAGTGACTAGCGGGAGAAACAATGAGCAGTTCTTC.

This clone has only a few counts. As DNA, the CDR3 is TGTGCCAGCAGTTTCGACGACCCAAGGCAGTTCTTC. This codes for CASSFDDPRQFF. V gene TRBV6-6 combines with J gene TRBJ2-1; unclear D gene. Germline lookup yields CDR1 MNHNY and CDR2 SVGAGI (reference sequence). The CDR3 runs to 12 residues. V was trimmed by 4 bases and J by 12 bases, leaving 13 bases between them.

V and J are TRBV5-1 and TRBJ2-7; D gene unclear. The CDR3 is 13 residues long. Germline lookup yields CDR1 SGHRS and CDR2 YFSETQ. V was trimmed by 4 bases and J by 1 base, leaving 9 bases between them. CDR3 in DNA: TGCGCCAGCAGCCGAGAAGGGTCCTACGAGCAGTACTTC. This gives the protein CASSREGSYEQYF.

V and J are TRBV7-6 and TRBJ1-3; D possibly corresponds to TRBD1 (5 bases). CDR3 length equals 17 residues. V was clipped by 2 bases and J by 2 bases, with 16 bases between them. Germline V CDR1 and CDR2: SGHVS, FNYEAQ. The CDR3 coding sequence is TGTGCCAGCAGCTTATTCCCACAGGTTGACCCTGGAAACACCATATATTTT. Translating it yields CASSLFPQVDPGNTIYF.

The rearrangement joins TRBV9 to TRBJ1-5; D gene ambiguous. The CDR3 is 13 amino acids. Trimming took 0 bases from V and 7 from J, leaving 8 bases between them. From germline, CDR1 is SGDLS and CDR2 YYNGEE. The CDR3 sequence: CASSVGIGQPQHF. The CDR3, as DNA: TGTGCCAGCAGCGTAGGTATCGGCCAGCCCCAGCATTTT.

The chain carries TRBV7-2 and TRBJ2-3, with TRBD2 matching 7 bases. CDR1 and CDR2 (germline): SGHTA, FQGNSA. V dropped 5 bases and J dropped 0; count of bases not matched to a gene: 8. CDR3 length: 16 residues. In DNA, the CDR3 is TGTGCCAGCAGCGGCTACGGGGGGTCTAGCACAGATACGCAGTATTTT. Translation gives CASSGYGGSSTDTQYF. Full variable domain (rest looked up from reference TRBV7-2 and TRBJ2-3): GAGVSQSPSNKVTEKGKDVELRCDPISGHTALYWYRQSLGQGLEFLIYFQGNSAPDKSGLPSDRFSAERTGGSVSTLTIQRTQQEDSAVYLCASSGYGGSSTDTQYFGPGTRLTVL.

The rearrangement links TRBV25-1 to TRBJ2-5; no reliable D call. The V and J ends lost 6 bases and 4 bases respectively, with 12 bases between them. Germline V lookup: CDR1 MGHDK, CDR2 SYGVNS. The CDR3 covers 13 residues. The CDR3 DNA reads as TGTGCCAGCAGCCGCCAGTACCTAGAGACCCAGTACTTC. Translation: CASSRQYLETQYF.

The rearrangement uses TRBV29-1 and TRBJ1-1, with D unresolved. The CDR3 is 13 residues long. Trimming took off 4 bases at V and 0 bases at J, with 9 bases between the two ends. CDR1 is SQVTM and CDR2 is ANQGSEA in the germline V gene. CDR3 loop: CSVVYRLNTEAFF. CDR3 bases: TGCAGCGTTGTCTACAGATTGAACACTGAAGCTTTCTTT.

The V and J genes are TRBV18 and TRBJ2-7; 10 bases line up with TRBD1. The CDR3 is 15 amino acids. Germline CDR1 KGHSH, CDR2 LQKENI. J lost 0 bases, V lost 3 bases, and 2 bases had no gene match. CDR3 sequence: CASSPGQGYSYEQYF. The CDR3 DNA reads TGTGCCAGCTCACCGGGACAGGGGTACTCCTACGAGCAGTACTTC.

The J gene is TRBJ1-2, the V gene TRBV5-1; possible D gene TRBD1, 5 bases. The CDR3 consists of 13 residues. V lost 0 bases and J lost 7, with 10 bases in between. Germline CDR1 and CDR2: SGHRS and YFSETQ. The CDR3: CASSLGSQGGYTF. Written as DNA, the CDR3 is TGCGCCAGCAGCTTGGGGTCGCAGGGTGGCTACACCTTC.

V usage is TRBV30 and J usage is TRBJ1-1, with a tentative D call TRBD1 (6 bases). Trimming removed 1 base from V and 10 bases from J, with 13 bases in between. The CDR3 length is 12 residues. CDR1 GTSNPN and CDR2 SVGIG come from the germline V gene (reference sequence). This chain's CDR3 is CAWSGTDFGAFF. The CDR3 DNA follows: TGTGCCTGGAGTGGGACAGATTTTGGAGCTTTCTTT.

The chain is built from TRBV29-1 and TRBJ2-7; 7 bases are a match to TRBD1. Germline V gene data show CDR1 as SQVTM and CDR2 as ANQGSEA. The V gene end was trimmed by 2 bases and the J gene end by 5 bases; junction bases not matched to a gene: 9. CDR3 length: 14 amino acids. The CDR3 spells CSVELGTAGDEQYF. The CDR3 DNA follows: TGCAGCGTTGAACTCGGGACAGCAGGAGACGAGCAGTACTTC.

The chain recombines TRBV2 with TRBJ2-3, with 9 bases fitting TRBD2. The CDR3 consists of 15 residues. Losses at the gene ends were 2 bases for V and 6 bases for J; bases not matched to a gene: 6. Germline V gives CDR1 SNHLY, CDR2 FYNNEI. Here the CDR3 DNA reads TGTGCCAGCAGTGAACAGCGGGGGGCCTCGGATACGCAGTATTTT. Residues: CASSEQRGASDTQYF.

This sequence joins TRBV16 and TRBJ1-2; D not resolved. The germline V gene encodes CDR1 KGHSY and CDR2 FQNENV. The CDR3 spans 14 residues. V gave up 2 bases and J gave up 0 bases, with 7 bases separating them. Written as DNA, the CDR3 is TGTGCCAGCAGCCAAACAACAACTAACTATGGCTACACCTTC. Protein sequence: CASSQTTTNYGYTF. Using reference TRBV16 and TRBJ1-2 for the parts outside the CDR3, the full variable domain is GEEVAQTPKHLVRGEGQKAKLYCAPIKGHSYVFWYQQVLKNEFKFLISFQNENVFDETGMPKERFSAKCLPNSPCSLEIQATKLEDSAVYFCASSQTTTNYGYTFGSGTRLTVV.

This sequence joins TRBV9 and TRBJ2-2; TRBD2 is a possible D gene (6 bases). CDR1 and CDR2 from the germline V gene are SGDLS and YYNGEE. Trimming removed 0 bases from V and 5 bases from J, with 8 bases in between. CDR3 size: 14 residues. Here the CDR3 DNA reads TGTGCCAGCAGCGTAGGACGGGGGACCGGGGAGCTGTTTTTT. Its translation is CASSVGRGTGELFF.

The chain joins TRBV27 to TRBJ2-7; D is undetermined. Trimming took off 9 bases at V and 1 base at J, with 4 bases between the two ends. CDR1 MNHEY and CDR2 SMNVEV come from the germline V gene (reference sequence). The CDR3 runs to 10 residues. The CDR3 region is CARESYEQYF. In DNA form, the CDR3 reads TGTGCCAGGGAATCCTACGAGCAGTACTTC.